The 22 T cell receptor beta chains below all came from one sample that was sequenced in a study of shared clonotypes between healthy human individuals (TCRdb year 2020). Preparation of the library involved the immunoSEQ multiplex PCR assay. Here the immuneACCESS table is served through TCRdb, limited to in-frame sequences with V and J called. Missing clones are a known gap in these copies; in checked studies unresolved V genes cover under half, and the rest lacks a known reason. This sample comprises approximately 440,000 clones, more than 70% of them detected only once. Of the sample, around 12% falls within the top ten clones. Sequencing was performed on PBMCs. These receptors all stem from a woman aged 40 to 50 in good health. Some clones in this sample may be carry-over from other donors' samples.

The chain carries TRBV5-4 and TRBJ2-3, with unresolved D. CDR3 size: 13 residues. Trimming stripped 0 bases from V and 7 bases from J, with 9 bases between. Germline values: CDR1 SGHNT, CDR2 YYREEE (reference sequence). The CDR3 region is CASSLGGSYTQYF. The CDR3 nucleotides are TGTGCCAGCAGCTTGGGCGGCTCTTATACGCAGTATTTT.

This clone occurred a few times. The J gene is TRBJ2-2, the V gene TRBV5-1; D unclear. Trimming left V 0 bases short and J 6 bases short, with 6 bases between. CDR1 and CDR2 from the germline V gene are SGHRS and YFSETQ. CDR3 length equals 13 residues. The CDR3 bases are TGCGCCAGCAGCTTGGAGGGCCCCGGGGAGCTGTTTTTT. Its translation: CASSLEGPGELFF.

This sequence joins TRBV7-8 and TRBJ2-5; 10 nucleotides align to TRBD2. Losses at the gene ends were 3 bases for V and 3 bases for J; bases not matched to a gene: 7. The CDR3 is made up of 16 amino acids. Germline values: CDR1 SGHVS, CDR2 FQNEAQ. CDR3 loop: CASSFIGLAEKETQYF. CDR3 sequence (DNA): TGTGCCAGCAGCTTCATTGGACTAGCGGAAAAAGAGACCCAGTACTTC.

The rearrangement links TRBV28 to TRBJ2-1, with 7 bases identical to TRBD2. This CDR3 is built from 18 residues. V trimming: 2 bases; J trimming: 1 base; junction bases outside the gene matches: 11. Looked up from germline, CDR1 is MDHEN and CDR2 is SYDVKM. DNA of the CDR3: TGTGCCAGCAGTTTAGCGGGTATGGCTAGCGGATCCTACAATGAGCAGTTCTTC. Its translation: CASSLAGMASGSYNEQFF.

With respect to this clone: Only one base separates this from a far larger clonotype, so it likely reflects a read error. The sample carries other DNA sequences with the same CDR3. The V call is TRBV19, the J call TRBJ2-2, with 9 bases fitting TRBD2. This CDR3 contains 15 residues. Germline CDR1 is LNHDA and CDR2 is SQIVND (reference sequence). The DNA for the CDR3 is TGCGCCAGTAGTGAAGGCCAGACTAGCGGCGGGGAGCTGTTTTTT. As protein: CASSEGQTSGGELFF.

The chain joins TRBV5-6 to TRBJ2-6; no clear D gene. The germline CDR1 and CDR2 sequences are SGHDT and YYEEEE. V shed 4 bases and J shed 2 bases, with 10 bases lying between them. The CDR3 runs to 15 residues. This CDR3 reads CASSSLGPGANVLTF. The CDR3 coding sequence is TGTGCCAGCAGCAGTCTCGGGCCTGGGGCCAACGTCCTGACTTTC. The variable domain in full, completed from reference TRBV5-6 and TRBJ2-6, reads DAGVTQSPTHLIKTRGQQVTLRCSPKSGHDTVSWYQQALGQGPQFIFQYYEEEERQRGNFPDRFSGHQFPNYSSELNVNALLLGDSALYLCASSSLGPGANVLTFGAGSRLTVL.

The J gene is TRBJ2-6, the V gene TRBV5-4; TRBD1 matches at 9 bases. This CDR3 spans 18 amino acids. The germline V gene has CDR1 SGHNT and CDR2 YYREEE (reference sequence). The trim removed 2 bases at V and 1 base at J, leaving 7 bases unmatched. CDR3 nucleotides: TGTGCCAGCAGCTTTGGGACAGGGCCACTGTCTGGGGCCAACGTCCTGACTTTC. It yields the protein CASSFGTGPLSGANVLTF.

A word on this clone: With only one base between it and a far larger clone, this is likely a read error. The chain couples TRBV10-3 to TRBJ2-3; D tentatively fits TRBD1 or TRBD2 (5 bases each). Germline V gene sequence: CDR1 ENHRY, CDR2 SYGVKD. The length of the CDR3 is 17 residues. The CDR3 nucleotides are TGTGCCATCGGTGAGGTGTGGGGACCCCCCAACACGGATACGCAGTATTTT. Its translation is CAIGEVWGPPNTDTQYF.

This chain joins TRBV5-6 and TRBJ1-1; D is unresolved. Germline values: CDR1 SGHDT, CDR2 YYEEEE. CDR3 length: 13 residues. Trimming took 2 bases from V and 0 from J, leaving 5 bases between them. The CDR3 DNA follows: TGTGCCAGCAGCTTAGGAATGAACACTGAAGCTTTCTTT. This sequence encodes CASSLGMNTEAFF.

The V gene is TRBV4-1, the J gene TRBJ2-7; TRBD2 matches 15 bases. Germline V gives CDR1 MGHRA, CDR2 YSYEKL. The ends lost 0 bases at V and 4 bases at J; junction bases unmatched: 10. This CDR3 region has 19 residues. CDR3 sequence: CASSQDRGEGTSGRYEQYF. The CDR3 DNA is TGCGCCAGCAGCCAAGATCGAGGGGAGGGGACTAGCGGGAGGTACGAGCAGTACTTC.

As concerns this clone: A much more abundant neighbour one base away suggests this may be a read error. The chain employs TRBV29-1 and TRBJ2-7; D possibly uses TRBD1 or TRBD2 (5 bases each). This CDR3 is built from 13 residues. Trimming pared 7 bases from V and 3 bases from J, leaving 16 bases between. Germline CDR1 SQVTM, CDR2 ANQGSEA. The CDR3 sequence: CSARGTAVYEQYF. In nucleotides, the CDR3 is TGCAGCGCCAGAGGGACCGCAGTCTACGAGCAGTACTTC.

On this clone: This likely came from a read error, as a far larger clone is one base away. Other DNA sequences within the sample encode an identical CDR3. The chain carries TRBV7-9 and TRBJ2-7, with D perhaps TRBD2 (6 bases). The CDR3 extends over 17 amino acids. Germline V gene sequence: CDR1 SEHNR, CDR2 FQNEAQ (reference sequence). The V gene lost 5 bases and the J gene lost 2 bases, with 22 bases spanning the gap. The CDR3 DNA sequence: TGTGCCAGCAGCCCCCCATGGCGGGATGGACCGACCTACGAGCAGTACTTC. It is translated as CASSPPWRDGPTYEQYF.

The chain has TRBV28 and TRBJ2-7; no firm D call. Looked up from germline, CDR1 is MDHEN and CDR2 is SYDVKM. This CDR3 has 14 residues. Trimming shortened V by 6 bases and J by 2 bases, and 14 bases separated the two germline ends. CDR3 amino acids: CASSGPSYPYEQYF. In DNA form, the CDR3 reads TGTGCCAGCAGCGGACCTAGTTACCCCTACGAGCAGTACTTC.

This clone occurred a few times. This sequence joins TRBV30 and TRBJ2-5; D may match TRBD1 or TRBD2 (5 bases each). Matching the DNA end better, TRBJ2-7 makes the J call doubtful. Germline V gives CDR1 GTSNPN, CDR2 SVGIG (reference sequence). The CDR3 is 14 amino acids. DNA of the CDR3: TGTGCCTGGAGTATTGGGGACCTCTCCTACGAGCAGTACTTC. The encoded protein is CAWSIGDLSYEQYF.

The chain is built from TRBV6-5 and TRBJ2-7; 8 nucleotides line up with TRBD1. V lost 7 bases and J lost 4; bases outside the gene matches: 9. This CDR3 spans 14 amino acids. Germline V CDR1 and CDR2: MNHEY, SVGAGI. In DNA, the CDR3 is TGTGCCAGCAATCGGGCAGGGGGCGGGTACGAGCAGTACTTC. Its translation is CASNRAGGGYEQYF.

The V gene is TRBV7-2, the J gene TRBJ2-7; TRBD1 is a possible D gene (5 bases). Trimming pared 5 bases from V and 4 bases from J, leaving 18 bases between. The CDR3 runs 15 residues. Germline CDR1 is SGHTA and CDR2 is FQGNSA. CDR3 loop: CASSTAAGPTYEQYF. The CDR3 region has the DNA TGTGCCAGCAGCACCGCCGCAGGGCCGACTTACGAGCAGTACTTC.

There are a few counts of this clone. This chain joins TRBV7-9 and TRBJ2-7; D unresolved. V was clipped by 5 bases and J by 4 bases, with 6 bases between them. This CDR3 is 11 amino acids long. CDR1 SEHNR and CDR2 FQNEAQ come from the germline V gene (reference sequence). The CDR3 DNA follows: TGTGCCAGCAGCCTGATGTACGAGCAGTACTTC. As protein: CASSLMYEQYF.

This sequence joins TRBV19 and TRBJ1-1; no definite D call. V lost 5 bases and J 5 bases, leaving 12 bases between the germline ends. Germline V gene sequence: CDR1 LNHDA, CDR2 SQIVND (reference sequence). The CDR3 loop spans 13 amino acids. The CDR3: CASSSLLGTEAFF. The CDR3 DNA reads TGTGCCAGTAGTTCCCTCTTAGGGACTGAAGCTTTCTTT.

The sample holds many counts of this clone. The gene calls are TRBV6-6 and TRBJ1-1; D is uncertain. Germline values: CDR1 MNHNY, CDR2 SVGAGI (reference sequence). V shed 7 bases and J shed 8 bases, with 14 bases lying between them. CDR3 length: 12 residues. CDR3 in amino acids: CASNYRDDEAFF. The CDR3 DNA is TGTGCCAGCAACTATCGGGATGACGAAGCTTTCTTT.

Remarks on this clone: It is likely a read error: a sequence one base away is far more abundant. This chain connects TRBV6-1 to TRBJ1-5; D perhaps matches TRBD1 (5 bases). Trimming pared 5 bases from V and 6 bases from J, leaving 11 bases between. CDR1 and CDR2 from the germline V gene are MNHNS and SASEGT. The CDR3 extends over 13 amino acids. CDR3 DNA sequence: TGTGCCAGCAGTTTAGAGGGACCTCAGCCCCAGCATTTT. This codes for CASSLEGPQPQHF.

This chain connects TRBV5-1 to TRBJ2-5, with 8 bases that match TRBD1. CDR1 SGHRS and CDR2 YFSETQ come from the germline V gene. After removal of 0 bases from V and 1 base from J, the junction contained 5 bases not matched to a gene. This CDR3 is 16 amino acids long. Here the CDR3 DNA reads TGCGCCAGCAGCTTGGGGACAGGGATATCCCAAGAGACCCAGTACTTC. Translation: CASSLGTGISQETQYF.

The chain employs TRBV28 and TRBJ2-4; possibly TRBD1 for D (6 bases). Between the trimmed V and J ends, which lost 5 bases and 2 bases, there was a span of 10 bases. The germline CDR1 and CDR2 sequences are MDHEN and SYDVKM. CDR3 length: 14 amino acids. The DNA of the CDR3 is TGTGCCAGCAGTCCTACAGGGTCCAAAAACATTCAGTACTTC. Its protein is CASSPTGSKNIQYF. Full variable domain (missing parts from reference TRBV28 and TRBJ2-4): DVKVTQSSRYLVKRTGEKVFLECVQDMDHENMFWYRQDPGLGLRLIYFSYDVKMKEKGDIPEGYSVSREKKERFSLILESASTNQTSMYLCASSPTGSKNIQYFGAGTRLSVL.